The following is a TCR beta chain sequence with its context. The data derive from a study of blood T cell repertoires in COVID-19. This CDR3 contains 14 residues. The germline V gene has CDR1 SEHNR and CDR2 FQNEAQ (reference sequence). Trimming took off 8 bases at V and 4 bases at J, with 18 bases between the two ends. Sequenced by immunoSEQ multiplex PCR; TCRdb stores in-frame clones only, minus some. Here the sample spans under 65,000 clones, 75% to 90% being singletons. Sequencing was carried out using peripheral blood. This TCR derives from a woman of 80 years or more with COVID-19, enrolled during active disease. The V and J genes are TRBV7-9 and TRBJ2-7; tentatively, D is TRBD2 (6 bases). This CDR3 is CASSPYGGRYEQYF. CDR3 in DNA: TGTGCCAGCTCTCCCTACGGGGGACGTTACGAGCAGTACTTC.